Listed below are T cell receptor beta chains from one sample, sequenced in a study of blood T cells in healthy people across ages. TCRdb passed the 5' RACE reads through MiXCR, listing each CDR3 protein once. Altogether 650,000 to 1,000,000 distinct CDR3 sequences are present, about 46% being singletons, with the ten largest covering 15% to 20%. Sequencing input: blood. Receptors originate from a man of 80 years or more in good health. CDR3s include the opening cysteine and the closing phenylalanine or tryptophan. A D gene is named only where the DNA matches it firmly. A row's size may be missing; if present it is once, few, many or a size class.

j_call clone_size d_call v_call cdr3_aa cdr3_nt
TRBJ2-5 - TRBD1 TRBV2 CASSDSQGTALQETQYF TGTGCCAGCAGTGATTCTCAGGGGACAGCGTTACAAGAGACCCAGTACTTC
TRBJ1-1 - - TRBV6-1 CASSLGGQGTEAFF TGTGCCAGTTCACTGGGGGGGCAGGGCACTGAAGCTTTCTTT
TRBJ2-3 few - TRBV20-1 CSARVARDSYTDTQYF TGCAGTGCTAGAGTAGCCCGGGACTCATACACAGATACGCAGTATTTT
TRBJ2-3 once TRBD1 TRBV5-1 CASSSTDRGHTDTQYF TGCGCCAGCAGCTCAACGGACAGGGGGCACACAGATACGCAGTATTTT
TRBJ1-5 few TRBD1 TRBV10-3 CAISGGQSDQPQHF TGTGCCATCAGTGGGGGACAGTCGGATCAGCCCCAGCATTTT
TRBJ2-7 - TRBD2 TRBV5-1 CASKAGDFYNEQYF TGCGCCAGCAAAGCGGGAGATTTTTACAATGAGCAGTACTTC
TRBJ2-5 - - TRBV10-3 CAISESGRGATQYF TGTGCCATCAGTGAATCCGGGAGAGGGGCGACCCAGTACTTC
TRBJ2-7 - - TRBV7-2 CASSGASYEQYF TGTGCCAGCAGCGGGGCTTCCTACGAGCAGTACTTC
TRBJ2-5 few - TRBV5-1 CASSLSSVAQETQYF TGCGCCAGCAGCTTGAGTAGCGTCGCCCAAGAGACCCAGTACTTC
TRBJ2-7 - - TRBV18 CASSPPGRDEQYF TGTGCCAGCTCACCACCGGGGCGCGACGAGCAGTACTTC
TRBJ2-5 - - TRBV7-2 CASGRRGLQETQYF TGTGCCAGCGGCCGGAGGGGGCTCCAAGAGACCCAGTACTTC
TRBJ2-1 - TRBD2 TRBV5-1 CASSLDRLAGGPDEQFF TGCGCCAGCAGCTTGGATAGGCTAGCGGGAGGGCCTGATGAGCAGTTCTTC
TRBJ1-6 - TRBD1 TRBV10-2 CASTGTGEVSPLHF TGCGCCAGCACCGGGACAGGGGAGGTCTCACCCCTCCACTTT
TRBJ2-7 few TRBD1 TRBV7-2 CASSLVAGQGNYEQYF TGTGCCAGCAGCTTGGTCGCGGGACAGGGTAACTACGAGCAGTACTTC
TRBJ2-5 - TRBD2 TRBV28 CASSHSLAGGQETQYF TGTGCCAGCAGTCATTCTCTAGCGGGAGGGCAAGAGACCCAGTACTTC
TRBJ1-4 many - TRBV7-2 CASRLEQGKLFF TGTGCCAGCAGGTTGGAACAGGGAAAACTGTTTTTT
TRBJ1-2 many - TRBV6-6 CASSQDRNYGYTF TGTGCCAGCAGCCAAGACAGAAACTATGGCTACACCTTC
TRBJ1-5 - TRBD1 TRBV6-2/TRBV6-3 CASTLDRAAQPQHF TGTGCCAGCACCCTAGACAGGGCCGCTCAGCCCCAGCATTTT
TRBJ2-7 - TRBD1 TRBV7-2 CAGRGDREYNEQYF TGTGCCGGCCGGGGGGACAGGGAGTACAATGAGCAGTACTTC
TRBJ2-7 few - TRBV5-1 CASSPFFGEYEQYF TGCGCCAGCAGCCCATTCTTTGGGGAGTACGAGCAGTACTTC
TRBJ1-4 - - TRBV10-3 CAISESGERKEKLFF TGTGCCATCAGTGAGTCGGGGGAGAGAAAAGAAAAACTGTTTTTT
TRBJ2-6 once - TRBV5-5 CASSWAGTPNRANVLTF TGTGCCAGCAGCTGGGCCGGGACACCCAATCGGGCCAACGTCCTGACTTTC
TRBJ2-7 - - TRBV10-3 CAISGDRLDNEQYF TGTGCCATCAGTGGGGACCGACTAGACAATGAGCAGTACTTC
TRBJ1-1 - - TRBV27 CASKSPGRDTEAFF TGTGCCAGCAAATCCCCGGGTAGGGACACTGAAGCTTTCTTT
TRBJ1-2 few - TRBV28 CASSSLGAHYGYTF TGTGCCAGCAGTTCCCTGGGGGCCCACTATGGCTACACCTTC
TRBJ2-5 - TRBD2 TRBV9 CASSPGVAGDYEQYF TGTGCCAGCAGCCCCGGGGTAGCGGGAGACTATGAGCAGTACTTC
TRBJ2-7 - TRBD1 TRBV6-5 CASNPDRSSYNEQYF TGTGCCAGCAACCCGGACAGGAGCTCCTACAATGAGCAGTACTTC
TRBJ1-2 few - TRBV7-3 CASSYEPNRGYTF TGTGCCAGCAGCTATGAACCGAACAGGGGCTACACCTTC
TRBJ1-2 many TRBD1 TRBV7-2 CASSPDRGQGGYTF TGTGCCAGCAGCCCGGACAGGGGGCAGGGTGGCTACACCTTC
TRBJ2-7 - TRBD1 TRBV7-2 CASSPNPGGAYEQYF TGTGCCAGCAGCCCTAACCCAGGGGGCGCCTACGAGCAGTACTTC
TRBJ2-3 few TRBD2 TRBV20-1 CSARALTSASTDTQYF TGCAGTGCTAGAGCGTTGACTAGCGCTAGCACAGATACGCAGTATTTT
TRBJ2-2 - - TRBV5-1 CASSLAVGGNTGELFF TGCGCCAGCAGCTTGGCCGTTGGGGGGAACACCGGGGAGCTGTTTTTT
TRBJ2-5 - - TRBV4-3 CASSQEGKKWYQETQYF TGCGCCAGCAGCCAAGAGGGGAAGAAATGGTACCAAGAGACCCAGTACTTC
TRBJ1-1 few - TRBV5-1 CASSPGQGLNTEAFF TGCGCCAGCAGCCCCGGGCAGGGGTTGAACACTGAAGCTTTCTTT
TRBJ2-3 - - TRBV12-3/TRBV12-4 CASSTTGQDTQYF TGTGCCAGCAGTACAACAGGTCAAGATACGCAGTATTTT
TRBJ1-6 once - TRBV30 CAWRTGLGSPLHF TGTGCCTGGAGAACAGGTCTTGGGTCACCCCTCCACTTT
TRBJ2-7 few - TRBV7-6 CASSLSNGLYEQYF TGTGCCAGCAGCCTATCGAACGGGCTCTACGAGCAGTACTTC
TRBJ2-1 few - TRBV14 CASSQSRGYNEQFF TGTGCCAGCAGCCAGTCCAGGGGATACAATGAGCAGTTCTTC
TRBJ2-7 - - TRBV6-6 CASSGGARGSYEQYF TGTGCCAGCAGTGGAGGAGCTAGGGGCTCCTACGAGCAGTACTTC
TRBJ2-1 many - TRBV11-1 CASRVGVKDEQFF TGTGCCAGCAGGGTAGGGGTGAAGGATGAGCAGTTCTTC
TRBJ2-5 few - TRBV7-9 CASSLALEVETQYF TGTGCCAGCAGCTTAGCGCTCGAGGTAGAGACCCAGTACTTC
TRBJ2-3 - - TRBV2 CARLRPQVVTDTQYF TGTGCCAGATTACGCCCACAGGTGGTCACAGATACGCAGTATTTT
TRBJ2-5 few - TRBV5-1 CASSLYSGNKETQYF TGCGCCAGCAGCTTGTATTCCGGGAATAAAGAGACCCAGTACTTC
TRBJ2-1 - - TRBV27 CPSGSLSFEQFF TGTCCCAGCGGATCTTTATCATTTGAGCAGTTCTTC
TRBJ2-1 - - TRBV21-1 CARGTSGIYNEQFF TGTGCCAGGGGGACTAGCGGGATCTACAATGAGCAGTTCTTC
TRBJ2-1 - - TRBV7-2 CASSLKIGSSYNEQFF TGTGCCAGCAGCTTAAAAATCGGGAGCTCCTACAATGAGCAGTTCTTC
TRBJ2-5 - - TRBV24-1 CATSIRGPYQETQYF TGTGCCACCAGTATAAGGGGCCCCTACCAAGAGACCCAGTACTTC
TRBJ2-7 - TRBD2 TRBV7-2 CASSPSGRGGPKQYF TGTGCCAGCAGTCCTAGCGGGCGCGGGGGGCCTAAGCAGTACTTC